One and the same sample provided the 2 T cell receptor beta chains below, sequenced in a study of control samples from healthy donors and cancer patients. The repertoire was sequenced with immunoSEQ multiplex PCR; TCRdb's copy has only in-frame clones and lacks some. Of over 100,000 clones detected, around nine tenths appear once; the ten largest clones hold roughly 4%. The sequenced material came from blood. The receptors here all came from a human donor in good health. The donor label of this sample is uncertain.

The rearrangement joins TRBV11-2 to TRBJ1-4, with 7 nucleotides matching TRBD1. The CDR3 loop spans 15 amino acids. Trimming at V came to 3 bases and at J to 3 bases, leaving 4 bases not matched to a gene. The germline CDR1 and CDR2 sequences are SGHAT and FQNNGV. CDR3 region: CASSFIGTANEKLFF. CDR3 DNA: TGTGCCAGCAGCTTCATCGGGACAGCTAATGAAAAACTGTTTTTT.

V is TRBV7-2 and J is TRBJ1-2; the match to TRBD1 covers 8 bases. Per the germline V gene, CDR1 is SGHTA and CDR2 is FQGNSA. Unmatched junction bases numbered 9, after V lost 5 bases and J lost 4 bases. The CDR3 covers 15 residues. This chain's CDR3 is CASSPPDREGYGYTF. Here the CDR3 DNA reads TGTGCCAGCAGCCCGCCGGACAGGGAAGGCTATGGCTACACCTTC.